The next 25 T cell receptor beta chains were all read from a single sample in a study of blood T cell repertoires in COVID-19 (dated by TCRdb to about 2020). Receptors were amplified or captured by the immunoSEQ multiplex PCR assay. Sourced from immuneACCESS, this table was stored by TCRdb with only in-frame sequences that have V and J called. A share of the clones is absent; for the studies checked, an unresolved V gene accounts for under half, and the remainder has no known explanation. The sample has roughly 200,000 clones on record, about four fifths of them singletons. 5.5% to 7% of the sample lies in the top ten. Sequenced material: peripheral blood. The receptors come from a woman between 40 and 50 years old with COVID-19, enrolled during active disease.

The chain joins TRBV30 to TRBJ2-7, with D possibly being TRBD1 (6 bases). CDR1 is GTSNPN, CDR2 SVGIG, per germline (reference sequence). V shed 0 bases and J shed 5 bases, with 11 bases lying between them. The CDR3 has 13 residues. CDR3 amino acids: CAWSVRDNHEQYF. The CDR3, as DNA: TGTGCCTGGAGTGTACGGGACAACCACGAGCAGTACTTC.

The rearrangement joins TRBV3-1 (or the pseudogene TRBV3-2) to TRBJ1-1; D gene unclear. In germline, CDR1 is LGHDT, CDR2 YNNKEL (reference sequence). The V end was cut by 1 base, the J end by 4 bases, with 10 bases between. CDR3 length: 14 amino acids. The CDR3 DNA reads TGTGCCAGCAGCCAAGTGCGGGGAGGCACTGAAGCTTTCTTT. Translated: CASSQVRGGTEAFF.

The chain links TRBV11-2 to TRBJ2-1; no clear D gene. The CDR3 length is 15 residues. From germline, CDR1 is SGHAT and CDR2 FQNNGV. Trimming shortened V by 3 bases and J by 0 bases, and 9 bases separated the two germline ends. CDR3 sequence (DNA): TGTGCCAGCAGCTTTAAAGAGAGCTCCTACAATGAGCAGTTCTTC. This translates into CASSFKESSYNEQFF. The full variable domain, completed using reference TRBV11-2 and TRBJ2-1, is EAGVAQSPRYKIIEKRQSVAFWCNPISGHATLYWYQQILGQGPKLLIQFQNNGVVDDSQLPKDRFSAERLKGVDSTLKIQPAKLEDSAVYLCASSFKESSYNEQFFGPGTRLTVL.

This chain links TRBV7-3 with TRBJ1-1; D remains unclear. Trimming took 5 bases from V and 2 from J, leaving 12 bases between them. The CDR3 is made up of 14 amino acids. The germline V gene encodes CDR1 SGHTA and CDR2 FQGTGA. Here the CDR3 DNA reads TGTGCCAGCAGCCTATTCCCGAGTAACACTGAAGCTTTCTTT. Protein product: CASSLFPSNTEAFF.

The chain uses TRBV10-3 and TRBJ1-1; 8 nucleotides line up with TRBD1. The germline V gene has CDR1 ENHRY and CDR2 SYGVKD. With V trimmed by 7 bases and J by 3 bases, 4 bases remained unmatched. This CDR3 spans 13 amino acids. The CDR3 coding sequence is TGTGCCATCAATCCGACAGGGGACACTGAAGCTTTCTTT. Protein: CAINPTGDTEAFF.

The chain uses TRBV11-3 and TRBJ2-7; the D gene is possibly TRBD2 (5 bases). The CDR3 is made up of 13 amino acids. Germline V gene data show CDR1 as SGHNT and CDR2 as YENEEA. Trimming removed 1 base from V and 6 bases from J, with 10 bases in between. The CDR3 is CASSLGLASEQYF. The CDR3, as DNA: TGTGCCAGCAGCTTAGGGCTAGCTAGCGAGCAGTACTTC.

V and J are TRBV19 and TRBJ1-6, with a tentative D call TRBD1 (5 bases). The CDR3 sequence is 14 residues long. CDR1 and CDR2 from the germline V gene are LNHDA and SQIVND (reference sequence). V was cut by 7 bases and J by 9 bases, with 16 bases left in between. This chain's CDR3 is CASTTQGGSSPLHF. As DNA, the CDR3 is TGTGCCAGTACTACCCAGGGAGGTAGTTCACCCCTCCACTTT.

The J gene is TRBJ2-7, the V gene TRBV29-1; 7 bases are shared with TRBD2. V shed 4 bases and J 3 bases; nucleotides not matched to a gene: 6. CDR1 and CDR2 (germline): SQVTM, ANQGSEA. This CDR3 has 13 residues. CDR3 amino acids: CSVGQGGDYEQYF. The CDR3 DNA reads as TGCAGCGTTGGGCAGGGAGGGGACTACGAGCAGTACTTC.

This clone was seen once. This chain links TRBV7-2 with TRBJ2-7; D not certain. Germline-derived CDR1 and CDR2 are SGHTA and FQGNSA. V was shortened by 5 bases and J by 4 bases, with 12 bases between the two germline ends. The CDR3 is made up of 13 amino acids. This chain's CDR3 is CASSPLRDYEQYF. In nucleotides, the CDR3 is TGTGCCAGCAGCCCCTTGCGAGATTACGAGCAGTACTTC.

The chain joins TRBV19 to TRBJ1-6; no reliable D call. The CDR3 covers 14 residues. Germline V CDR1 and CDR2: LNHDA, SQIVND (reference sequence). V lost 1 base and J lost 7, with 8 bases in between. The chain's CDR3 is CASSIGTGNSPLHF. CDR3 bases: TGTGCCAGTAGTATAGGTACGGGGAATTCACCCCTCCACTTT.

V and J are TRBV10-3 and TRBJ1-2; TRBD1 agrees at 7 bases. The CDR3 is made up of 12 amino acids. The J segment lost 8 bases and the V segment lost 7 bases, leaving 7 bases of the junction unmatched. Germline V gene data show CDR1 as ENHRY and CDR2 as SYGVKD. The CDR3 reads CAITDREEGYTF. CDR3 DNA: TGTGCCATCACTGACAGGGAGGAAGGCTACACCTTC.

The chain has TRBV7-9 and TRBJ2-3; D unclear. V was clipped by 2 bases and J by 2 bases, with 11 bases between them. There are 15 residues in the CDR3. The V gene's germline CDR1 is SEHNR and CDR2 FQNEAQ (reference sequence). The CDR3 spells CASSLSRSFTDTQYF. CDR3 coding DNA: TGTGCCAGCAGCTTAAGTAGAAGTTTCACAGATACGCAGTATTTT.

In the case of this clone: The junction departs from the called germline gene at one end, perhaps through a read error. Other DNA variants within this sample encode the same CDR3. The chain combines TRBV19 with TRBJ2-7; maybe TRBD2 (5 bases). The CDR3 is 14 residues long. From germline, CDR1 is LNHDA and CDR2 SQIVND (reference sequence). The CDR3, as DNA: TGCGCCAGTAGTGCGACGGGGAGCTCCTACGAGCAGTACTTC. This gives the protein CASSATGSSYEQYF.

V gene TRBV30 combines with J gene TRBJ2-3, with 14 bases fitting TRBD2. Germline loops: CDR1 GTSNPN, CDR2 SVGIG (reference sequence). The CDR3 totals 14 residues. DNA for the CDR3: TGTGCTCATAGACTAGCGGGAGGGACAGATACGCAGTATTTT. This gives the protein CAHRLAGGTDTQYF.

V is TRBV6-5 and J is TRBJ1-5; D perhaps matches TRBD1 (5 bases). The germline CDR1 and CDR2 sequences are MNHEY and SVGAGI. With 3 bases removed from V and 2 bases from J, the gap between germline ends came to 8 bases. The CDR3 runs 14 residues. This CDR3 is CASSYSRGNQPQHF. The CDR3 DNA reads as TGTGCCAGCAGTTATAGCAGGGGCAATCAGCCCCAGCATTTT.

This rearrangement joins TRBV21-1 to TRBJ1-5. TRBV21-1 counts as a pseudogene. This CDR3 has 17 amino acids. The CDR3 nucleotides read TGTGCCAGCAGCAAAGGAGAGGAGGGGCCCTTGTATCAGCCCCAGCATTTT. It yields the protein CASSKGEEGPLYQPQHF.

The sample holds many counts of this clone. This sample includes further DNA sequences coding for the same CDR3. This chain connects TRBV18 to TRBJ2-5, with TRBD2 matching over 13 bases. Germline V gene lookup returns CDR1 KGHSH and CDR2 LQKENI. The CDR3 totals 14 residues. V was pared by 6 bases and J by 5 bases, with 3 bases of the junction left unmatched. CDR3 amino acids: CASSPGLAGETQYF. DNA for the CDR3: TGTGCCAGCTCTCCGGGACTAGCGGGGGAGACCCAGTACTTC.

The V and J genes are TRBV6-5 and TRBJ2-7; weak D call: TRBD1 (6 bases). Trimming stripped 1 base from V and 2 bases from J, with 15 bases between. The CDR3 loop spans 16 amino acids. CDR1 is MNHEY and CDR2 is SVGAGI in the germline V gene. CDR3 DNA: TGTGCCAGCAGTTACTGGGGAGTTGGGGGCCCCTACGAGCAGTACTTC. Its translation: CASSYWGVGGPYEQYF.

V gene TRBV6-5 combines with J gene TRBJ1-1; D might be TRBD1 (6 bases). The V end lost 9 bases, the J end lost 1 base, and 9 bases lay between the germline ends. The CDR3 spans 12 residues. CDR1 and CDR2 from the germline V gene are MNHEY and SVGAGI. Here the CDR3 DNA reads TGTGCCAGTCTGACAGGGAACACTGAAGCTTTCTTT. Residues: CASLTGNTEAFF.

The rearrangement uses TRBV5-1 and TRBJ2-3; a weak D match, TRBD2 (6 bases). The germline gives CDR1 SGHRS, CDR2 YFSETQ. V lost 1 base and J lost 5, with 11 bases in between. The CDR3 extends over 14 amino acids. The CDR3 nucleotides read TGCGCCAGCAGCTTGTGGGCCGGGGGAGATACGCAGTATTTT. It translates to CASSLWAGGDTQYF.

This chain links TRBV15 with TRBJ2-7, with D perhaps TRBD1 (6 bases). The CDR3 sequence is 13 residues long. Germline V lookup: CDR1 LNHNV, CDR2 YYDKDF (reference sequence). The V and J ends lost 10 bases and 0 bases respectively, with 13 bases between them. The chain's CDR3 is CAIRDTNSYEQYF. In DNA, the CDR3 is TGTGCCATCCGGGACACCAACTCCTACGAGCAGTACTTC.

The chain employs TRBV29-1 and TRBJ2-3, with 13 bases matching TRBD2. Germline assignment: CDR1 SQVTM and CDR2 ANQGSEA. With 4 bases clipped from V and 6 bases from J, the junction kept 4 bases outside the gene matches. The CDR3 has 14 residues. The CDR3 sequence: CSVAGTSGADTQYF. CDR3 in DNA: TGCAGCGTTGCCGGGACTAGCGGGGCTGATACGCAGTATTTT.

This clone is a singleton in its sample. The gene calls are TRBV10-3 and TRBJ1-2, with 10 nucleotides matching TRBD1. The CDR3 covers 16 residues. V lost 10 bases and J lost 4; bases outside the gene matches: 15. Germline CDR1 reads ENHRY; CDR2 reads SYGVKD. The CDR3 region is CATSPRHGQGGYGYTF. CDR3 bases: TGTGCCACCTCGCCGAGACATGGACAGGGGGGCTATGGCTACACCTTC.

The chain employs TRBV9 and TRBJ2-3, with 8 positions matching TRBD2. The CDR3 consists of 17 residues. After removal of 0 bases from V and 2 bases from J, the junction contained 8 bases not matched to a gene. Germline V gives CDR1 SGDLS, CDR2 YYNGEE. In nucleotides, the CDR3 is TGTGCCAGCAGCGTAGGGCCCAGCGGGGGAACCACAGATACGCAGTATTTT. Protein: CASSVGPSGGTTDTQYF.

V is TRBV9 and J is TRBJ2-7, with TRBD2 identical over 7 bases. CDR1 is SGDLS, CDR2 YYNGEE, per germline. Germline trimming cut 6 bases from V and 1 base from J; bases unmatched to any gene: 7. This CDR3 spans 14 amino acids. CDR3 sequence (DNA): TGTGCCAGCACCGTTGGGGGGGATTCCTACGAGCAGTACTTC. Its translation is CASTVGGDSYEQYF.